This T cell receptor beta chain was found in a study of response to subunit inactivated influenza vaccine. Study-wide points: Every seasonal influenza vaccination brings in few new T cells, the authors suggested.

This CDR3 contains 13 residues. The V end lost 6 bases, the J end lost 0 bases, and 9 bases lay between the germline ends. MiXCR, applied by TCRdb to the RT-PCR reads, yields one record per CDR3 protein. The data hold 500,000 to 600,000 distinct CDR3 sequences, with 10% to 15% observed a single time. This clonotype came up many times. Its antigen is currently unknown. The clonotype originates from a man between 45 and 60 years old who received an inactivated influenza vaccine. The gene calls are TRBV12-3 or TRBV12-4 and TRBJ2-7, with D unclear. The sequencing here drew on PBMCs from blood, taken 35 to 45 days after vaccination. CDR3 bases: TGTGCCAGCAGCTCCGGGTCCTCCTACGAGCAGTACTTC. Protein: CASSSGSSYEQYF.